A selection of T cell receptor beta chains follows, all from one sample in a study of T cell repertoires in cytomegalovirus infection. TCRdb itself ran the reads through MiXCR, one entry per CDR3 protein. The table shows roughly 920,000 distinct CDR3 sequences, with approximately 30% occurring only once. Their target antigens are unknown. Sequencing used cultured CD8+ T cells from PBMCs, obtained from culture after CMV antigen stimulation. The source of these receptors is a human donor in good health (CMV status not recorded). Some clones in this sample may be carry-over from other donors' samples. CDR3s include the opening cysteine and the closing phenylalanine or tryptophan. The order of the fields is V gene, D gene, J gene, CDR3 protein. The D gene is left open where the match is weak.

TRBV20-1	-	TRBJ1-2	CSAQEYYGYTF
TRBV7-2	TRBD1	TRBJ1-2	CASSFWEGAPDGYTF
TRBV7-2	TRBD2	TRBJ2-5	CASSLGGIDWGGETQYF
TRBV12-3/TRBV12-4	-	TRBJ2-3	CASRAGTDTQYF
TRBV6-1	TRBD1	TRBJ2-3	CASRHLGQGTYYNTDTQYF
TRBV6-5	-	TRBJ1-1	CATGAVEAFF
TRBV27	-	TRBJ2-3	CASSLTGQALGGSTDTQYF
TRBV6-2/TRBV6-3	-	TRBJ2-3	CASSYSDIDTQYF
TRBV7-2	-	TRBJ2-1	CASSSIQGTPYNEQFF
TRBV7-9	-	TRBJ1-5	CASSSVEGGGNQPQHF
TRBV11-2	-	TRBJ1-4	CATTQGTNEKLFF
TRBV6-2/TRBV6-3	-	TRBJ1-1	CASSTRTNTEAFF
TRBV2	-	TRBJ2-1	CAGGEGGEQFF
TRBV12-3/TRBV12-4	-	TRBJ1-5	CASSLPGLNQPQHF
TRBV6-5	-	TRBJ1-1	CASSQVADTEAFF